This is a list of T cell receptor beta chains from one sample in a study of blood T cell repertoires in COVID-19. Repertoires were generated with immunoSEQ multiplex PCR, while TCRdb's copy carries only in-frame clones and drops some. The repertoire includes about 250,000 clones, 83% of them detected once, and around 6% sits in the top ten. The sequencing input was peripheral blood. Receptor source: a man at least 80 years old with acute or convalescent COVID-19. The CDR3 runs from the conserved cysteine through the conserved F or W. A D gene is named only where the DNA matches it firmly. Only some rows state a clone size, as once, few, many or a class for expanded clones.

d_call	clone_size	v_call	j_call	cdr3_nt	cdr3_aa
NA	NA	TRBV7-8	TRBJ1-2	TGTGCCAGCAGCGCAGACAGCTACTATGGCTACACCTTC	CASSADSYYGYTF
TRBD2	few	TRBV10-3	TRBJ2-1	TGTGCCATCAGTGTGGGGCGGGAGAAGGGCAATGAGCAGTTCTTC	CAISVGREKGNEQFF
NA	NA	TRBV25-1	TRBJ2-2	TGTGCCAGCAGTGAAATGGACAAAAACACCGGGGAGCTGTTTTTT	CASSEMDKNTGELFF
TRBD1	NA	TRBV6-1	TRBJ1-2	TGTGCCAGCAGTGAAGTTGGGGGACAGAACTATGGCTACACCTTC	CASSEVGGQNYGYTF
NA	NA	TRBV5-5	TRBJ1-1	TGTGCCAGCAGCTTGGCAAGCCCGGGAACTGAAGCTTTCTTT	CASSLASPGTEAFF
TRBD2	NA	TRBV27	TRBJ2-3	TGTGCCAGCAGTCCGCTAGCGGGGGCATACACAGATACGCAGTATTTT	CASSPLAGAYTDTQYF
NA	NA	TRBV18	TRBJ2-7	TGTGCCAGCTCACCCGGGACTCTCTACGAGCAGTACTTC	CASSPGTLYEQYF
TRBD1	NA	TRBV10-3	TRBJ1-5	TGTGCCACCAAGGGACAGACGGATAACAATCAGCCCCAGCATTTT	CATKGQTDNNQPQHF
TRBD2	NA	TRBV6-2/TRBV6-3	TRBJ2-4	TGTGCCAGCAGCTGGGGGGGGGTCGAGCTCAAAAACATTCAGTACTTC	CASSWGGVELKNIQYF
NA	once	TRBV6-5	TRBJ1-2	TGTGCCAGCAGTTCGTTACAGACAAACTATGGCTACACCTTC	CASSSLQTNYGYTF
TRBD2	NA	TRBV3-1/TRBV3-2	TRBJ2-1	TGTGCCAGCAGCCAAATGACTAGCGGCTACAATGAGCAGTTCTTC	CASSQMTSGYNEQFF
TRBD1	NA	TRBV5-1	TRBJ2-7	TGCGCCAGCAGCCCGGACAGGGGTCCCTACGAGCAGTACTTC	CASSPDRGPYEQYF
TRBD1	NA	TRBV11-3	TRBJ1-6	TGTGCCAGCAGACTAAGGACAGGGAGGCATTCACCCCTCCACTTT	CASRLRTGRHSPLHF
TRBD1	NA	TRBV3-1/TRBV3-2	TRBJ1-4	TGTGCCAGCAGCCCAACAGGGGGGAGAGATGAAAAACTGTTTTTT	CASSPTGGRDEKLFF
NA	NA	TRBV10-2	TRBJ2-7	TGCGCCAGCAGTGATAGTATACGCTCCTACGAGCAGTACTTC	CASSDSIRSYEQYF
NA	NA	TRBV5-1	TRBJ1-1	TGCGCCAGCAGAACAGGACAGAACACTGAAGCTTTCTTT	CASRTGQNTEAFF
NA	NA	TRBV6-5	TRBJ1-6	TGTGCCAGCACCCAGCGACGAAATTCACCCCTCCACTTT	CASTQRRNSPLHF
TRBD2	NA	TRBV7-2	TRBJ2-7	TGTGCCAGCAGCTTAACCGGGACTAGTGTCGAGCAGTACTTC	CASSLTGTSVEQYF
NA	NA	TRBV5-5	TRBJ2-7	TGTGCCAGCAGTTCACAACTGGCGGGGGAGCAGTACTTC	CASSSQLAGEQYF
TRBD2	NA	TRBV7-2	TRBJ2-3	TGTGCCAGCAGCTTATCGGGAGGGCCCGGAGATACGCAGTATTTT	CASSLSGGPGDTQYF
NA	NA	TRBV10-3	TRBJ2-1	TGTGCCATCAGTGAGACCGAAATTAGCCGGGTTGTCCAGTTCTTC	CAISETEISRVVQFF
NA	NA	TRBV12-3/TRBV12-4	TRBJ2-5	TGTGCCAGCAGTTTCGGGGGTTGGGAGACCCAGTACTTC	CASSFGGWETQYF
TRBD2	NA	TRBV9	TRBJ2-3	TGTGCCAGCAGCGTAGCGGGAGGGCCAAATACGCAGTATTTT	CASSVAGGPNTQYF
NA	NA	TRBV2	TRBJ2-4	TGTGCCAGCAGCGCCGACAGGACGAAAAACATTCAGTACTTC	CASSADRTKNIQYF
NA	NA	TRBV3-1/TRBV3-2	TRBJ2-7	TGTGCCAGCAGCCAAGTAGAGGGAGAGCAGTACTTC	CASSQVEGEQYF
TRBD2	NA	TRBV5-1	TRBJ2-5	TGCGCCAGCCGAACGACTAGCGGGAGATTAGAGACCCAGTACTTC	CASRTTSGRLETQYF
NA	once	TRBV13	TRBJ2-7	TGTGCCAGCAGCTTAACAGGGACCCACGAGCAGTACTTC	CASSLTGTHEQYF
NA	NA	TRBV7-3	TRBJ2-2	TGTGCCAGCAGCTTAAATGCGGGAAGGCTGCTCACCGGGGAGCTGTTTTTT	CASSLNAGRLLTGELFF
TRBD2	NA	TRBV6-6	TRBJ2-3	TGTGCCAGTGTGCTAGCGGGGGGCACAGATACGCAGTATTTT	CASVLAGGTDTQYF
TRBD1	NA	TRBV27	TRBJ2-4	TGTGCCAGCAAGTCCATCAGGACAGGGGGCTACATTCAGTACTTC	CASKSIRTGGYIQYF
NA	NA	TRBV20-1	TRBJ2-7	TGCAGTGCTCCCGGAGACGAGCAGTACTTC	CSAPGDEQYF
TRBD1	NA	TRBV2	TRBJ2-7	TGTGCCAGCAGCCAGACAGGGGGCTTTTACGAGCAGTACTTC	CASSQTGGFYEQYF
TRBD1	NA	TRBV2	TRBJ1-6	TGTGCCAGCAGTGGAACCGGGACAGATTATAATTCACCCCTCCACTTT	CASSGTGTDYNSPLHF
TRBD2	NA	TRBV28	TRBJ2-7	TGTGCCAGCAGTATAGCGGGCTACGAGCAGTACTTC	CASSIAGYEQYF
TRBD1	NA	TRBV14	TRBJ2-7	TGTGCCAGCAGCCCCTACCCCGGGACAGGGAGGCGGGACGAGCAGTACTTC	CASSPYPGTGRRDEQYF
NA	once	TRBV19	TRBJ1-5	TGTGCCAGTAGTACGATACAGGGAAGCAATCAGCCCCAGCATTTT	CASSTIQGSNQPQHF
TRBD2	NA	TRBV6-5	TRBJ2-2	TGTGCCAGCAGGGGACTAGCGGGGGGAGCCGGGGAGCTGTTTTTT	CASRGLAGGAGELFF
NA	many	TRBV11-3	TRBJ2-2	TGTGCCAGCAGCTTAGGGGCCCACAGCGCGGGGTTGAGCGGGGAGCTGTTTTTT	CASSLGAHSAGLSGELFF
NA	NA	TRBV30	TRBJ2-3	TGTGCCTGGAGCTACGGTGATACGCAGTATTTT	CAWSYGDTQYF
NA	few	TRBV11-2	TRBJ2-7	TGTGCCAGCAGCTTATCTACGGTCTCCTACGAGCAGTACTTC	CASSLSTVSYEQYF
TRBD1	NA	TRBV19	TRBJ1-6	TGTGCCAGTAGTTCAACAGGGGAGCCAAATTCACCCCTCCACTTT	CASSSTGEPNSPLHF
NA	NA	TRBV7-2	TRBJ2-2	TGTGCCAGCAGCTTAGTTCGTGGGGGGATCGGGTCCGGGGAGCTGTTTTTT	CASSLVRGGIGSGELFF
NA	NA	TRBV21-1	TRBJ1-5	TGTGCCAGCAGTAGACAGTTATTTAGGGATCAGCCCCAGCATTTT	CASSRQLFRDQPQHF
TRBD2	NA	TRBV28	TRBJ2-3	TGTGCCAGCAGTTCGGGGGGGCTGATAGATACGCAGTATTTT	CASSSGGLIDTQYF
TRBD1	once	TRBV10-1	TRBJ1-2	TGCGCCAACAGCCGGGACAGATCATCGCACGGCTACACCTTC	CANSRDRSSHGYTF
TRBD2	NA	TRBV7-6	TRBJ2-1	TGTGCCAGCAGCTTGTTACTAGCGGTCGATGAGCAGTTCTTC	CASSLLLAVDEQFF
NA	NA	TRBV18	TRBJ1-5	TGTGCCAGCTCACCCGGGGTGAATCAGCCCCAGCATTTT	CASSPGVNQPQHF
NA	NA	TRBV5-1	TRBJ1-3	TGCGCCAGCAGCTTGGGACAGGTTGATTCTGGAAACACCATATATTTT	CASSLGQVDSGNTIYF
TRBD1	NA	TRBV5-5	TRBJ1-2	TGTGCCAGCAGCAAAACGGGAACAGGGGAAGGCTACACCTTC	CASSKTGTGEGYTF
NA	NA	TRBV3-1/TRBV3-2	TRBJ1-3	TGTGCCAGCCAGGGTACTTCGTCTGGAAACACCATATATTTT	CASQGTSSGNTIYF
NA	NA	TRBV24-1	TRBJ2-5	TGTGCCACCAGTGATTCACAGGTATCAGAGACCCAGTACTTC	CATSDSQVSETQYF
NA	NA	TRBV30	TRBJ2-7	TGTGCCTGGAGTTTCGGAGCATACGACGAGCAGTACTTC	CAWSFGAYDEQYF
NA	NA	TRBV19	TRBJ1-5	TGTGCCAGTAGCCCGGACCCTAGCTGGCAGCCCCAGCATTTT	CASSPDPSWQPQHF
TRBD1	few	TRBV10-2	TRBJ2-1	TGCGCCAGCAGTGAGGACAGGGGACCGGGGGATGAGCAGTTCTTC	CASSEDRGPGDEQFF